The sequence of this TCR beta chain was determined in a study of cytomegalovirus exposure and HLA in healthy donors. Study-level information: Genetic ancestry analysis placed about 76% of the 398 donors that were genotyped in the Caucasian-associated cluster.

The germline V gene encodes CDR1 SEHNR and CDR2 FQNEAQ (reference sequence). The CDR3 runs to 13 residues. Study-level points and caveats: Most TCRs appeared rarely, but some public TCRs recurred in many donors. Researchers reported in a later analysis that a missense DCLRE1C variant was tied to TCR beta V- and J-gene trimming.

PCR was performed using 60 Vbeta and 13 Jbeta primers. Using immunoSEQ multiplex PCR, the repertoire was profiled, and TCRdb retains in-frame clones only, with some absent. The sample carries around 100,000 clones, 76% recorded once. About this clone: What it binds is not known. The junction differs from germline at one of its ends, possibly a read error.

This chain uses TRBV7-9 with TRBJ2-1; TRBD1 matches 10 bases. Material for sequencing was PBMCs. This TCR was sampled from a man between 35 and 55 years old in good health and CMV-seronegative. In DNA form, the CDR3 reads TGTGCCGGCAGACAGGGGGCCGTTAATGAGCAGTTCTTC. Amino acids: CAGRQGAVNEQFF.